The sequence of this TCR beta chain was determined in a study of spatial heterogeneity in lung cancer. In the study overall: Detected sequences consistently included more beta-chain ones than alpha-chain ones. As counted in raw reads, each unique TCR and UMI combination appeared more than ten times on average.

Judged by abundance, this clonotype is medium-sized. Documented time point: sample taken at primary tumor resection. The donor group consisted of around 70 patients who had untreated, early-stage non-small cell lung cancer. No cells were sorted before sequencing. The whole RNA sequenced was extracted from tumor, nontumor lung or frozen PBMC. The CDR3 loop spans 15 amino acids. V shed 3 bases, J shed 1 base, and the junction held 3 bases outside the gene matches. Looked up from germline, CDR1 is SQVTM and CDR2 is ANQGSEA. MiXCR was run by TCRdb on the 5' RACE reads, yielding one entry per CDR3 protein. In the table there are 7,500 to 8,000 distinct CDR3 sequences, roughly a tenth of which are singletons.

The chain combines TRBV29-1 with TRBJ2-1; TRBD2 aligns across 10 bases. The TCR sequence derives from a male donor with early-stage non-small cell lung cancer. Sequencing was performed on normal lung tissue next to the tumor, taken at surgery. CDR3 sequence (DNA): TGCAGCGTTGATACGACTAGCGGGTCCTACAATGAGCAGTTCTTC. Translation gives CSVDTTSGSYNEQFF.